A selection of T cell receptor beta chains follows, all from one sample in a study of blood T cell repertoires in COVID-19. Profiled with immunoSEQ multiplex PCR; TCRdb holds only in-frame clones, not every one. This repertoire shows about 100,000 clones, approximately 91% found once; its top ten account for 2.9%. What was sequenced was peripheral blood. The source is a woman of 80 years or more with acute or convalescent COVID-19. Each CDR3 is given without its conserved first and last residue. The order of the fields is CDR3 length, clone size, V gene, J gene, CDR3 protein. Expanded clones are given a class, and other clones once, few, many or no size at all.

>15|.|TRBV6-1|TRBJ2-5
ASSDFPAAGGSETQY
>9|.|TRBV10-3|TRBJ1-1
ASSGFAEAF
>13|.|TRBV7-2|TRBJ2-1
ASSATSGSYNEQF
>11|.|TRBV9|TRBJ2-1
ASSVRVRDEQF
>13|.|TRBV7-2|TRBJ2-3
ASSWSTGPTDTQY
>12|.|TRBV19|TRBJ1-1
ASSIRREHTEAF
>13|.|TRBV6-6|TRBJ1-2
ASSYIWVTDYGYT
>14|.|TRBV9|TRBJ1-1
ASSVEPDYMNTEAF
>13|.|TRBV6-6|TRBJ2-1
ASSYEVRSYNEQF
>12|.|TRBV5-6|TRBJ1-5
ASSSRTGWQPQH
>10|.|TRBV28|TRBJ1-1
ASMGGYTEAF
>13|.|TRBV14|TRBJ1-2
ASSQESRGGYGYT
>13|.|TRBV28|TRBJ1-5
ASILGGYSNQPQH
>12|.|TRBV7-2|TRBJ1-2
ASSFRDRLYGYT
>19|.|TRBV7-8|TRBJ1-6
ASSLLVAGQSQSSYNSPLH
>15|.|TRBV27|TRBJ2-1
ASSLMSRGTSITEQF
>14|once|TRBV5-1|TRBJ1-3
ASSLAQTGSGNTIY
>12|.|TRBV18|TRBJ1-2
ASSNPDRVYGYT
>12|.|TRBV7-2|TRBJ1-5
ASSGGYSNQPQH
>11|.|TRBV27|TRBJ2-3
ASSRTFTDTQY
>13|.|TRBV2|TRBJ2-7
ASSEFALDTYEQY
>13|.|TRBV7-9|TRBJ1-2
ASSLIVEGANGYT
>14|.|TRBV7-2|TRBJ1-2
ASSLVSWDREYGYT
>12|once|TRBV5-4|TRBJ2-3
ASSLRQNTDTQY
>13|.|TRBV19|TRBJ2-2
ASSPQGAWTGELF
>15|.|TRBV7-6|TRBJ1-3
ASSLVAGQSSGNTIY
>11|.|TRBV7-8|TRBJ1-2
ASSLPGQAGYT
>17|.|TRBV5-1|TRBJ2-2
ASSFPLAGGSRDTGELF
>11|.|TRBV5-1|TRBJ2-7
ASSLITGGEQY
>15|.|TRBV7-3|TRBJ2-3
ASSLTVAGSGGNTQY
>12|.|TRBV4-3|TRBJ1-1
ASSQESRGTEAF
>14|few|TRBV7-9|TRBJ2-1
ASSLPGTSDYNEQF
>13|.|TRBV6-1|TRBJ1-1
ASSEDARGPVSAF
>12|once|TRBV6-5|TRBJ2-1
ASSSLGGYNEQF
>14|.|TRBV27|TRBJ1-4
ASSFGTGGAREKLF
>12|.|TRBV28|TRBJ1-2
ASSFGSGYNGYT
>14|.|TRBV6-1|TRBJ1-4
ASSDLLGTENEKLF
>13|.|TRBV6-2/TRBV6-3|TRBJ2-7
ASSYQNPPPYEQY
>12|.|TRBV5-4|TRBJ2-7
ASSSGTGSYEQY
>12|.|TRBV5-1|TRBJ1-1
ASSKDRGNTEAF
>12|.|TRBV27|TRBJ1-6
ASSAPGQGSPLH
>14|.|TRBV18|TRBJ2-1
ASSSNSGGSYNEQF
>12|.|TRBV28|TRBJ1-4
ASWVGRSGEKLF
>13|.|TRBV4-2|TRBJ1-3
ASSQESGQGRSIY
>11|.|TRBV27|TRBJ2-1
ASSLLQGQEQF
>10|.|TRBV13|TRBJ2-7
ASRQPTGEQY
>12|.|TRBV19|TRBJ1-2
ASRTGRSFYGYT
>13|.|TRBV6-5|TRBJ2-2
ASSYNRGRTGELF
>13|.|TRBV18|TRBJ2-5
ASSPPERAGETQY
>14|.|TRBV6-6|TRBJ2-5
ASSYDSLGAGETQY
>12|.|TRBV6-5|TRBJ1-4
ASSKDRANEKLF
>15|.|TRBV9|TRBJ1-3
ASSVGMTGTLGNTIY
>12|.|TRBV7-9|TRBJ2-1
ASSPRGSRNEQF